Below, 32 T cell receptor beta chains from the same sample are listed, as sequenced in a study of PD-1 blockade in classical Hodgkin lymphoma. Every patient had relapsed following autologous stem cell transplantation, and cohorts differed in brentuximab vedotin exposure. This table comes from immunoSEQ multiplex PCR, and its TCRdb copy is limited to in-frame clones, with some not included. The sample yields just under 45,000 clones, roughly 72% seen once. This specimen consisted of peripheral blood mononuclear cells (PBMCs), obtained before the second cycle of nivolumab. The source of these receptors is a human donor with classical Hodgkin lymphoma.

The genes are TRBV15 and TRBJ2-1, with 10 bases fitting TRBD1. V shed 6 bases, J shed 2 bases, and the junction held 7 bases outside the gene matches. CDR3 length equals 16 residues. Germline CDR1 reads LNHNV; CDR2 reads YYDKDF (reference sequence). The CDR3 DNA follows: TGTGCCACCAGTTTCGGGACAGGGGCCACCTACAATGAGCAGTTCTTC. Protein: CATSFGTGATYNEQFF.

The chain recombines TRBV15 with TRBJ2-1; no firm D call. This CDR3 spans 11 amino acids. Trimming removed 0 bases at V and 8 bases at J, with 2 bases between. The V gene's germline CDR1 is LNHNV and CDR2 YYDKDF (reference sequence). CDR3 residues: CATSRDHEQFF. CDR3 coding DNA: TGTGCCACCAGCAGAGACCATGAGCAGTTCTTC.

The chain combines TRBV5-6 with TRBJ2-7; D remains ambiguous. Germline CDR1 and CDR2: SGHDT and YYEEEE. The germline V and J ends were trimmed by 1 base and 0 bases, with 5 bases remaining between them. The CDR3 runs to 13 residues. CDR3 DNA: TGTGCCAGCAGCTTGTACCACTCCTACGAGCAGTACTTC. Residues: CASSLYHSYEQYF.

This clone is labeled medium-sized. V and J are TRBV2 and TRBJ2-7; D remains unclear. V lost 1 base, J lost 1 base, and 11 bases lay in between. Looked up from germline, CDR1 is SNHLY and CDR2 is FYNNEI. There are 15 residues in the CDR3. The CDR3: CASSEGARESYEQYF. CDR3 nucleotides: TGTGCCAGCAGTGAAGGGGCTAGAGAGTCCTACGAGCAGTACTTC. Full variable domain (outside the CDR3, taken from reference TRBV2 and TRBJ2-7): EPEVTQTPSHQVTQMGQEVILRCVPISNHLYFYWYRQILGQKVEFLVSFYNNEISEKSEIFDDQFSVERPDGSNFTLKIRSTKLEDSAMYFCASSEGARESYEQYFGPGTRLTVT.

The chain is built from TRBV11-2 and TRBJ2-3; TRBD2 matches 7 bases. Unmatched junction bases numbered 1, after V lost 2 bases and J lost 2 bases. The CDR3 contains 14 residues. Germline CDR1 reads SGHAT; CDR2 reads FQNNGV. CDR3: CASSLSGITDTQYF. The CDR3 DNA is TGTGCCAGCAGCTTAAGCGGGATCACAGATACGCAGTATTTT.

The CDR3 DNA follows: TGTGCCAGCAGCCGAACCTACGAGCAGTACTTC. Protein: CASSRTYEQYF. This chain connects TRBV13 to TRBJ2-7; D uncertain. The V gene lost 5 bases and the J gene lost 2 bases, with 4 bases spanning the gap. Germline values: CDR1 PRHDT, CDR2 FYEKMQ (reference sequence). The CDR3 is 11 residues long.

J is TRBJ1-1 and V is TRBV30; maybe TRBD1 (5 bases). Trimming shortened V by 4 bases and J by 5 bases, and 11 bases separated the two germline ends. Germline CDR1 reads GTSNPN; CDR2 reads SVGIG (reference sequence). The CDR3 spans 12 residues. CDR3 DNA: TGTGCCTGGAAAGTCAGGGAGACTGAAGCTTTCTTT. Translation gives CAWKVRETEAFF.

The chain couples TRBV15 to TRBJ1-1; D unclear. CDR1 and CDR2 (germline): LNHNV, YYDKDF (reference sequence). V was shortened by 1 base and J by 7 bases, with 16 bases between the two germline ends. The CDR3 has 15 amino acids. In DNA, the CDR3 is TGTGCCACCAGCAGAGGAAGCAGAGGGCATATTGAAGCTTTCTTT. It translates to CATSRGSRGHIEAFF.

This chain links TRBV10-2 with TRBJ2-2; D not certain. V was shortened by 2 bases and J by 6 bases, with 4 bases between the two germline ends. The CDR3 spans 12 residues. Germline CDR1 reads WSHSY; CDR2 reads SAAADI. The chain's CDR3 is CASSEGAGELFF. DNA for the CDR3: TGCGCCAGCAGTGAGGGGGCCGGGGAGCTGTTTTTT.

The CDR3 DNA reads TGTGCCAGCAGCTTGGGGGGGGCCGGACAGACCCAGTACTTC. Amino acid sequence: CASSLGGAGQTQYF. The chain joins TRBV13 to TRBJ2-5, with D possibly being TRBD2 (7 bases). V was clipped by 3 bases and J by 6 bases, with 14 bases between them. This CDR3 is 14 amino acids long. CDR1 and CDR2 (germline): PRHDT, FYEKMQ (reference sequence).

The chain links TRBV7-2 to TRBJ2-4; D is uncertain. This CDR3 spans 15 amino acids. In germline, CDR1 is SGHTA, CDR2 FQGNSA. V was trimmed by 4 bases and J by 0 bases, leaving 10 bases between them. CDR3 residues: CASSSMVLAKNIQYF. The CDR3 DNA follows: TGTGCCAGCAGCTCGATGGTACTAGCCAAAAACATTCAGTACTTC. Together with reference TRBV7-2 and TRBJ2-4, the CDR3 gives the full variable domain: GAGVSQSPSNKVTEKGKDVELRCDPISGHTALYWYRQSLGQGLEFLIYFQGNSAPDKSGLPSDRFSAERTGGSVSTLTIQRTQQEDSAVYLCASSSMVLAKNIQYFGAGTRLSVL.

The chain uses TRBV2 and TRBJ1-3; D may be TRBD1 (5 bases). Trimming pared 4 bases from V and 0 bases from J, leaving 13 bases between. CDR1 is SNHLY, CDR2 FYNNEI, per germline. There are 16 residues in the CDR3. For the CDR3, the DNA is TGTGCCAGCAGTGTCGGGACGGTGAGCTCTGGAAACACCATATATTTT. Encoded protein: CASSVGTVSSGNTIYF.

V gene TRBV5-6 combines with J gene TRBJ1-2; 10 bases are a match to TRBD1. Germline V gene data show CDR1 as SGHDT and CDR2 as YYEEEE. V dropped 4 bases and J dropped 8; count of bases not matched to a gene: 8. The CDR3 extends over 14 amino acids. The CDR3 region is CASSLLTGGGGYTF. The CDR3 region has the DNA TGTGCCAGCAGCCTCCTGACAGGGGGCGGCGGCTACACCTTC. The full variable domain, rest sourced from reference TRBV5-6 and TRBJ1-2, is DAGVTQSPTHLIKTRGQQVTLRCSPKSGHDTVSWYQQALGQGPQFIFQYYEEEERQRGNFPDRFSGHQFPNYSSELNVNALLLGDSALYLCASSLLTGGGGYTFGSGTRLTVV.

The chain uses TRBV7-9 and TRBJ2-7, with 8 bases matching TRBD1. Germline assignment: CDR1 SEHNR and CDR2 FQNEAQ (reference sequence). The CDR3 has 14 amino acids. Losses at the gene ends were 7 bases for V and 2 bases for J; bases not matched to a gene: 7. CDR3 region: CASTTPGQAYEQYF. CDR3 sequence (DNA): TGTGCCAGCACCACGCCGGGACAGGCCTACGAGCAGTACTTC.

The chain combines TRBV6-6 with TRBJ1-2; no clear D. CDR1 and CDR2 from the germline V gene are MNHNY and SVGAGI (reference sequence). This CDR3 is 13 amino acids long. The ends were cut back, 3 bases at V and 8 bases at J, with 13 bases in the middle. This CDR3 reads CASSYGQGTGYTF. CDR3 coding DNA: TGTGCCAGCAGTTATGGCCAAGGCACGGGCTACACCTTC.

This chain connects TRBV7-9 to TRBJ1-1; D gene unclear. Deletions cut 0 bases from V and 10 bases from J, with 12 bases between. The CDR3 sequence is 13 residues long. Per germline, CDR1 SEHNR and CDR2 FQNEAQ (reference sequence). CDR3 residues: CASSLAPREGAFF. The CDR3 DNA is TGTGCCAGCAGCTTAGCGCCGAGGGAAGGAGCTTTCTTT.

The gene calls are TRBV19 and TRBJ2-3; 8 nucleotides agree with TRBD1. The length of the CDR3 is 15 residues. Germline V gene data show CDR1 as LNHDA and CDR2 as SQIVND (reference sequence). Trimming took 6 bases from V and 4 from J; bases not matched to a gene: 9. The CDR3, as DNA: TGTGCCAGTAGAAACCGGGCAGGGGGCGCAGATACGCAGTATTTT. Its protein is CASRNRAGGADTQYF.

This clone was found a few times. The chain has TRBV9 and TRBJ1-1; D ambiguous. The CDR3 is made up of 15 amino acids. Deletions cut 0 bases from V and 3 bases from J, with 12 bases between. CDR1 SGDLS and CDR2 YYNGEE come from the germline V gene. In nucleotides, the CDR3 is TGTGCCAGCAGCGTAGATTCCCAGCGGGACACTGAAGCTTTCTTT. Amino acids: CASSVDSQRDTEAFF.

The chain is built from TRBV15 and TRBJ1-5; the D is unclear. The CDR3 loop spans 15 amino acids. The germline gives CDR1 LNHNV, CDR2 YYDKDF (reference sequence). Trimming cost V 0 bases and J 5 bases, with 11 bases left between them. The CDR3 bases are TGTGCCACCAGCAGAGATCACGTTAGGGATCAGCCCCAGCATTTT. Protein: CATSRDHVRDQPQHF.

J is TRBJ2-1 and V is TRBV7-9; D is ambiguous. This CDR3 has 10 amino acids. CDR1 and CDR2 (germline): SEHNR, FQNEAQ (reference sequence). For the CDR3, the DNA is TGTGCAATGCTGCCTAATGAGCAGTTCTTC. Protein sequence: CAMLPNEQFF. Complete variable domain (other parts from reference TRBV7-9 and TRBJ2-1): DTGVSQNPRHKITKRGQNVTFRCDPISEHNRLYWYRQTLGQGPEFLTYFQNEAQLEKSRLLSDRFSAERPKGSFSTLEIQRTEQGDSAMYLCAMLPNEQFFGPGTRLTVL.

This chain joins TRBV27 and TRBJ2-7; TRBD1 is a possible D gene (5 bases). The germline V gene has CDR1 MNHEY and CDR2 SMNVEV (reference sequence). V was trimmed by 5 bases and J by 7 bases, leaving 12 bases between them. The CDR3 loop spans 12 amino acids. In DNA, the CDR3 is TGTGCCAGCAGTCCCCAGGGTGGAGAGCAGTACTTC. This gives the protein CASSPQGGEQYF.

J is TRBJ2-1 and V is TRBV6-4; 9 nucleotides align to TRBD2. This CDR3 is built from 14 residues. Germline lookup yields CDR1 MRHNA and CDR2 SNTAGT. Unmatched junction bases numbered 0, after V lost 2 bases and J lost 4 bases. The CDR3 protein is CASSDTSGYNEQFF. As DNA, the CDR3 is TGTGCCAGCAGTGACACTAGCGGGTACAATGAGCAGTTCTTC.

The V and J genes are TRBV6-5 and TRBJ1-2; D is perhaps TRBD1 (5 bases). This CDR3 is 13 amino acids long. With 5 bases removed from V and 4 bases from J, the gap between germline ends came to 11 bases. Germline CDR1 reads MNHEY; CDR2 reads SVGAGI. The CDR3 DNA sequence: TGTGCCAGCAGTGAAGGGGCACCCTATGGCTACACCTTC. Translation gives CASSEGAPYGYTF.

In its sample, this clone is medium-sized. The sample contains more than one DNA sequence encoding this CDR3. The chain uses TRBV7-6 and TRBJ2-1; weak D call: TRBD1 (5 bases). The CDR3 covers 15 residues. The germline V gene encodes CDR1 SGHVS and CDR2 FNYEAQ. Trimming took off 1 base at V and 1 base at J, with 8 bases between the two ends. The CDR3 loop reads CASSLDTGSYNEQFF. The CDR3 region has the DNA TGTGCCAGCAGCTTAGATACAGGTTCCTACAATGAGCAGTTCTTC.

In its sample, this clone was seen a few times. The chain combines TRBV10-2 with TRBJ1-1, with a weak D call TRBD1 (5 bases). V was clipped by 5 bases and J by 2 bases, with 12 bases between them. Germline V lookup: CDR1 WSHSY, CDR2 SAAADI. CDR3 size: 14 residues. The CDR3 DNA reads TGCGCCAGCAGTTCCGGGGGGGGAAACACTGAAGCTTTCTTT. Residues: CASSSGGGNTEAFF.

In this sample, this clone turned up a few times. The chain combines TRBV11-1 with TRBJ1-2; 7 nucleotides line up with TRBD1. V shed 4 bases and J 2 bases; nucleotides not matched to a gene: 1. Germline V gives CDR1 SGHAT, CDR2 FQDESV (reference sequence). The CDR3 is made up of 13 amino acids. The CDR3 loop reads CASSSGQNYGYTF. The CDR3 nucleotides are TGTGCCAGCAGCTCGGGACAGAACTATGGCTACACCTTC.

The chain has TRBV7-9 and TRBJ2-7; TRBD2 matches 8 bases. This CDR3 has 13 amino acids. V was pared by 6 bases and J by 3 bases, with 4 bases of the junction left unmatched. Germline V gene data show CDR1 as SEHNR and CDR2 as FQNEAQ (reference sequence). As DNA, the CDR3 is TGTGCCAGCAGAGCGGGAGCTTTCTACGAGCAGTACTTC. Translating gives CASRAGAFYEQYF. The variable domain in full, completed from reference TRBV7-9 and TRBJ2-7, reads DTGVSQNPRHKITKRGQNVTFRCDPISEHNRLYWYRQTLGQGPEFLTYFQNEAQLEKSRLLSDRFSAERPKGSFSTLEIQRTEQGDSAMYLCASRAGAFYEQYFGPGTRLTVT.

V and J are TRBV7-2 and TRBJ1-2, with 11 nucleotides matching TRBD1. Trimming at V came to 2 bases and at J to 7 bases, leaving 9 bases not matched to a gene. Germline CDR1 is SGHTA and CDR2 is FQGNSA. The CDR3 sequence is 16 residues long. The CDR3 sequence: CASSLHPRGQGGGYTF. The CDR3 DNA follows: TGTGCCAGCAGCTTACATCCCCGGGGACAGGGGGGTGGCTACACCTTC.

This clone has only a few counts. The chain carries TRBV6-5 and TRBJ1-2, with 9 bases that match TRBD1. The V gene's germline CDR1 is MNHEY and CDR2 SVGAGI. V dropped 7 bases and J dropped 6; count of bases not matched to a gene: 12. This CDR3 is built from 15 residues. The CDR3 bases are TGTGCCAGCACCCTTACCGGGACAGGGTTCGATGGCTACACCTTC. Protein product: CASTLTGTGFDGYTF.

This chain joins TRBV25-1 and TRBJ1-1; D ambiguous. The CDR3 sequence is 15 residues long. The germline V gene has CDR1 MGHDK and CDR2 SYGVNS. V lost 0 bases to trimming and J lost 0 bases, with 8 bases between them. The CDR3 DNA is TGTGCCAGCAGTGAATATATAGGAATGAACACTGAAGCTTTCTTT. Translated: CASSEYIGMNTEAFF.

This chain joins TRBV27 and TRBJ1-2; 8 positions agree with TRBD1. This CDR3 has 14 amino acids. Germline CDR1 is MNHEY and CDR2 is SMNVEV (reference sequence). Trimming at V came to 2 bases and at J to 8 bases, leaving 7 bases not matched to a gene. Written as DNA, the CDR3 is TGTGCCAGCAGTTTAAACAGGGGGACGGGGGGCTACACCTTC. Translated, it gives CASSLNRGTGGYTF.

The rearrangement links TRBV5-1 to TRBJ1-1, with D perhaps matching TRBD1 (6 bases). V lost 6 bases to trimming and J lost 1 base, with 7 bases between them. Germline CDR1 reads SGHRS; CDR2 reads YFSETQ. The CDR3 runs 12 residues. This CDR3 is CASKGENTEAFF. The DNA for the CDR3 is TGCGCCAGCAAGGGGGAGAACACTGAAGCTTTCTTT.